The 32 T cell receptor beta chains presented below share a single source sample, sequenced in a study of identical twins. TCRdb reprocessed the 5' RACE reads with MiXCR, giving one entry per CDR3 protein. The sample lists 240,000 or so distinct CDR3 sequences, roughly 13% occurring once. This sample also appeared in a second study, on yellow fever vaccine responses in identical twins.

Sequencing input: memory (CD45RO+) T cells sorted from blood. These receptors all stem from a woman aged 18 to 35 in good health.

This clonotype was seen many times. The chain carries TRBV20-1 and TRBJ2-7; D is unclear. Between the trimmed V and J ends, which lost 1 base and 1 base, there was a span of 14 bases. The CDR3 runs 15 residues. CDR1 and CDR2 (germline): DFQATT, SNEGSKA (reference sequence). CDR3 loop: CSARGAGANSYEQYF. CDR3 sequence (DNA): TGCAGTGCTAGAGGGGCAGGTGCCAATTCCTACGAGCAGTACTTC.

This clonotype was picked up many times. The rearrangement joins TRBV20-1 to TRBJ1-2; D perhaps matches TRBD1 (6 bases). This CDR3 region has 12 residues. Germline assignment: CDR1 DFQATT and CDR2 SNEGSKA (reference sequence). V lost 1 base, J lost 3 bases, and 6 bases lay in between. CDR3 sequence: CSARGQDYGYTF. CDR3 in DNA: TGCAGTGCTAGAGGACAGGACTATGGCTACACCTTC.

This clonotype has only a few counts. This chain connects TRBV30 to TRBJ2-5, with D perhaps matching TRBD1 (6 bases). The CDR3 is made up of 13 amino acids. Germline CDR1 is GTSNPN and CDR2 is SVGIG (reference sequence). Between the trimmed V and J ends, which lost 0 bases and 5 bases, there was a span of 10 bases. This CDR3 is CAWSVLGAETQYF. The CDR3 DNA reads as TGTGCCTGGAGTGTACTGGGGGCCGAGACCCAGTACTTC.

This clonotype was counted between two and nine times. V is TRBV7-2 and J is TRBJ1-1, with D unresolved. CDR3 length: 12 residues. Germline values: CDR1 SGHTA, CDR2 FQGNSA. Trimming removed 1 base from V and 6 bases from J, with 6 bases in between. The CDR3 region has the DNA TGTGCCAGCAGCTTAGGGGCGGCTGAAGCTTTCTTT. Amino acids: CASSLGAAEAFF.

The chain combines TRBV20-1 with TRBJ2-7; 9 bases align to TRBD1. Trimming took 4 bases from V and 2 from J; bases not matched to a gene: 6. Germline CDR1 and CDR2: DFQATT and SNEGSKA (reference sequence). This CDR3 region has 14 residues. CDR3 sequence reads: CSAIRDRVPYEQYF. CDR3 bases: TGCAGTGCTATAAGGGACAGGGTCCCCTACGAGCAGTACTTC.

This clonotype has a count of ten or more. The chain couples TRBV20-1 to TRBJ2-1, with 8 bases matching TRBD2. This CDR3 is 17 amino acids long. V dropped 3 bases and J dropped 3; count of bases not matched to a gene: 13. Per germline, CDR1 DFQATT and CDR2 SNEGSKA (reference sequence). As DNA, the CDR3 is TGCAGTGCTAGCAGCTCCTTTACTAGCGGCCACTACAATGAGCAGTTCTTC. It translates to CSASSSFTSGHYNEQFF.

In DNA, the CDR3 is TGTGCCAGCAAGTTAATTCCCGGGGGGTCTAGCACAGATACGCAGTATTTT. Residues: CASKLIPGGSSTDTQYF. The chain links TRBV2 to TRBJ2-3; the match to TRBD2 covers 7 bases. Trimming cost V 7 bases and J 0 bases; bases outside gene matches: 13. CDR1 is SNHLY, CDR2 FYNNEI, per germline. The CDR3 covers 17 residues.

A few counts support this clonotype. The DNA of the CDR3 is TGTGCCAGCAGCTTAAGACTAGCGGGGGGACGAGAGACCCAGTACTTC. Translation gives CASSLRLAGGRETQYF. The genes are TRBV7-2 and TRBJ2-5; 13 nucleotides agree with TRBD2. The V gene's germline CDR1 is SGHTA and CDR2 FQGNSA. Trimming cost V 2 bases and J 4 bases; bases outside gene matches: 4. This CDR3 has 16 amino acids. Together with reference TRBV7-2 and TRBJ2-5, the CDR3 gives the full variable domain: GAGVSQSPSNKVTEKGKDVELRCDPISGHTALYWYRQSLGQGLEFLIYFQGNSAPDKSGLPSDRFSAERTGGSVSTLTIQRTQQEDSAVYLCASSLRLAGGRETQYFGPGTRLLVL.

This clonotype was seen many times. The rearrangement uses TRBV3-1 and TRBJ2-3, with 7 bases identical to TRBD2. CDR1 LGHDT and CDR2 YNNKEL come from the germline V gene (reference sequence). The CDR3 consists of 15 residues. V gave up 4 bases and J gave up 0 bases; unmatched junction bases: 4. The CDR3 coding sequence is TGTGCCAGCAGCCTAGGGAGGGCTAGCACAGATACGCAGTATTTT. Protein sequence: CASSLGRASTDTQYF.

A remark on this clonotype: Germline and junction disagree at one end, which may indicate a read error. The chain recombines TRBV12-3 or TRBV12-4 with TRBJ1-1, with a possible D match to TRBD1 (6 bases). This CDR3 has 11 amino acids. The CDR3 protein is CASSLEWGLVF. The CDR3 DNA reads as TGTGCCAGCAGTTTAGAGTGGGGGCTGGTCTTT.

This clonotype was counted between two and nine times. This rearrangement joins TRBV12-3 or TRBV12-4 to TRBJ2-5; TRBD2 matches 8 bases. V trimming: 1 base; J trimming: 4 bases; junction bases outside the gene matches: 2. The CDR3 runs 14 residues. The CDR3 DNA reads TGTGCCAGCAGTTTAGGGCGGGAGGCAGAGACCCAGTACTTC. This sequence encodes CASSLGREAETQYF.

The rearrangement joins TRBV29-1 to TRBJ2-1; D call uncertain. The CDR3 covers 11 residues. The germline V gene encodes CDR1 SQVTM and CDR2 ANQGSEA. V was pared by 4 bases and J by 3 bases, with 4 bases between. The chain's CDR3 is CSVANYNEQFF. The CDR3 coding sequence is TGCAGCGTTGCTAACTACAATGAGCAGTTCTTC.

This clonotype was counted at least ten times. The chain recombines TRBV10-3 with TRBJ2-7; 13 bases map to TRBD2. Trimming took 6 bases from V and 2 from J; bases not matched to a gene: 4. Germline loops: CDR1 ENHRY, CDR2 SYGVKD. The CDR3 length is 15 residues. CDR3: CAIRAGTSGTYEQYF. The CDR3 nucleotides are TGTGCCATCAGAGCCGGGACTAGCGGGACCTACGAGCAGTACTTC.

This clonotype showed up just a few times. The CDR3 DNA reads TGTGCCAGCAGTAAGAGTCCGGGTCAAGGTTTCCCCGTCCTGACTTTC. Protein: CASSKSPGQGFPVLTF. The chain employs TRBV6-2 or TRBV6-3 and TRBJ2-6; D not resolved. The V gene lost 5 bases and the J gene lost 12 bases, with 23 bases spanning the gap. This CDR3 is 16 amino acids long. Looked up from germline, CDR1 is MNHEY and CDR2 is SVGEGT.

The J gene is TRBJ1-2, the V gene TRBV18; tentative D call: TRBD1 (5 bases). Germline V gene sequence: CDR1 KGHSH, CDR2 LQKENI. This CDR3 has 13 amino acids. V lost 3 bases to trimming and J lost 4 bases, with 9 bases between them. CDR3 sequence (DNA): TGTGCCAGCTCACCCACCACAGGCTATGGCTACACCTTC. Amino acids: CASSPTTGYGYTF.

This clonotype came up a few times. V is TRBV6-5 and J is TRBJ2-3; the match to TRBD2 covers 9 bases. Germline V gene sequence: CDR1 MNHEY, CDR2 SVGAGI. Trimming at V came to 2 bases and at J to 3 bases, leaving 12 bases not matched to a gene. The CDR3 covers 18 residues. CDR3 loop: CASSYGYAGGPRTDTQYF. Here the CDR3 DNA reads TGTGCCAGCAGTTACGGTTACGCGGGGGGGCCGCGGACAGATACGCAGTATTTT.

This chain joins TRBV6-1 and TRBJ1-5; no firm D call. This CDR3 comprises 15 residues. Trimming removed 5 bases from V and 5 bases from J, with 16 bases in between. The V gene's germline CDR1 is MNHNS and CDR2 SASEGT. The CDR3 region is CASSPRPRNYQPQHF. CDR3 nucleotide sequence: TGTGCCAGCAGTCCTCGGCCGAGAAACTATCAGCCCCAGCATTTT.

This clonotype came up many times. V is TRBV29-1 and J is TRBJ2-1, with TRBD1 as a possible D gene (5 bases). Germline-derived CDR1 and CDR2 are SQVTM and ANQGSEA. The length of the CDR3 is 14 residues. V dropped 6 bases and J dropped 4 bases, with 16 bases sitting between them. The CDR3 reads CSVADRDFYNEQFF. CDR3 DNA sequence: TGCAGCGTCGCCGACAGAGATTTTTACAATGAGCAGTTCTTC.

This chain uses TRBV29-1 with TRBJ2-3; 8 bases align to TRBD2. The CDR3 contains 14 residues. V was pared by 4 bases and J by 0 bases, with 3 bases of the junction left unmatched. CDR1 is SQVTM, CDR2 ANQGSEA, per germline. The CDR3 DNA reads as TGCAGCGTTGTCGCGGGAGGTAGCACAGATACGCAGTATTTT. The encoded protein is CSVVAGGSTDTQYF.

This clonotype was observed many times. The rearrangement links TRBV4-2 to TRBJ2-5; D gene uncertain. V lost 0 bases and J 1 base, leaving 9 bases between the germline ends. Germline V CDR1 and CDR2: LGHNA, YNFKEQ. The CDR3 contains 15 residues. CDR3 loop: CASSQDPAPQETQYF. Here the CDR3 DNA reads TGTGCCAGCAGCCAAGATCCAGCTCCCCAAGAGACCCAGTACTTC.

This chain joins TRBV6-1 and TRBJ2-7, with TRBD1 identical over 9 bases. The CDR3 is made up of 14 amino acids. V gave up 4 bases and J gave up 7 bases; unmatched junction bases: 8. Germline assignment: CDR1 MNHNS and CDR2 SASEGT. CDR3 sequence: CASSVGTGLREQYF. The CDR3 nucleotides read TGTGCCAGCAGTGTTGGGACAGGGTTACGGGAGCAGTACTTC.

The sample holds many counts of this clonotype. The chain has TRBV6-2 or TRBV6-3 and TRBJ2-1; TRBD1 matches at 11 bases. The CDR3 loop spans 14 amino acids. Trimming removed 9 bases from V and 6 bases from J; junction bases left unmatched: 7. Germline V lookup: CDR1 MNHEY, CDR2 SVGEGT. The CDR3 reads CASAVGTGGNEQFF. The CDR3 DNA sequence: TGTGCCAGTGCGGTCGGGACAGGGGGCAATGAGCAGTTCTTC.

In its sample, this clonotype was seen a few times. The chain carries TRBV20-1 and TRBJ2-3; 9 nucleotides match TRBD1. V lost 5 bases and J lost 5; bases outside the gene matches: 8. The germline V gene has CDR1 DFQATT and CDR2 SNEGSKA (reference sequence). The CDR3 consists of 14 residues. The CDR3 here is CSAGTGRAGDTQYF. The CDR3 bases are TGCAGTGCTGGGACAGGGAGGGCCGGAGATACGCAGTATTTT.

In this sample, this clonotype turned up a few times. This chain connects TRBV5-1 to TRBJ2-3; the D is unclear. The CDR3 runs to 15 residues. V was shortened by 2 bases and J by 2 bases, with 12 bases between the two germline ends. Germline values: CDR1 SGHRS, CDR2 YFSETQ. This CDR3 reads CASSFQDELTDTQYF. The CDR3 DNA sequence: TGCGCCAGCAGCTTCCAGGACGAACTCACAGATACGCAGTATTTT.

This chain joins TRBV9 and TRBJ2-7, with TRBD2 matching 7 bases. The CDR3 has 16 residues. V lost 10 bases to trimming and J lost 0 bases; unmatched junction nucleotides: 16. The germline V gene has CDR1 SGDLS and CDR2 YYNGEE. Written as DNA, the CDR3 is TGTGCCGGGAGGGGCTCGATATCCCAGAGCTCCTACGAGCAGTACTTC. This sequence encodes CAGRGSISQSSYEQYF.

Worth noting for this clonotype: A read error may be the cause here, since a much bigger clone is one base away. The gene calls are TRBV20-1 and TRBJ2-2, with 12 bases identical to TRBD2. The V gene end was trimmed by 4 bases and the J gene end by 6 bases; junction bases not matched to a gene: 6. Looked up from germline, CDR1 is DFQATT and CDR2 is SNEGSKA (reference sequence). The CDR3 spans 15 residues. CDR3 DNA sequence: TGCAGTGCTAACGGACTAGCGGGATCACCCGGGGAGCTGTTTTTT. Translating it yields CSANGLAGSPGELFF.

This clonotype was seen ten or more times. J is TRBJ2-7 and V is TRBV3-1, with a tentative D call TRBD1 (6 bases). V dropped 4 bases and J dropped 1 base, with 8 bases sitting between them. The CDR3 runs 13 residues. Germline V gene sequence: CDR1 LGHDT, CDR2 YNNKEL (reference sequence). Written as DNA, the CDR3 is TGTGCCAGCAGCCTACAGGGTTCCTACGAGCAGTACTTC. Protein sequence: CASSLQGSYEQYF.

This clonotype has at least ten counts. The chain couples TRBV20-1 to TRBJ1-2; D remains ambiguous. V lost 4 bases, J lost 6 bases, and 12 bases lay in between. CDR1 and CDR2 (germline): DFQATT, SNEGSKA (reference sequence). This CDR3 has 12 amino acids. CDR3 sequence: CSATLDGDGYTF. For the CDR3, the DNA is TGCAGTGCTACTTTGGATGGGGATGGCTACACCTTC.

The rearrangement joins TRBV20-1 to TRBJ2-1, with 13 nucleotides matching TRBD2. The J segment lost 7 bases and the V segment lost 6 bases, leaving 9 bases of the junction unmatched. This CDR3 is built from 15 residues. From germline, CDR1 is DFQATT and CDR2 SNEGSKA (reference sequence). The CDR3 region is CSARTGTSGINEQFF. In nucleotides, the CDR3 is TGCAGTGCGAGAACCGGGACTAGCGGGATAAATGAGCAGTTCTTC.

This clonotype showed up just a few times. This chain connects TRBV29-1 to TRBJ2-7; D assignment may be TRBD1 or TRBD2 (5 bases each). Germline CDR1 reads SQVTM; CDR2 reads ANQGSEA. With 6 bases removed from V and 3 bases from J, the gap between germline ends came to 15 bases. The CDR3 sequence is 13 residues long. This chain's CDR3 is CSVSRDGNYEQYF. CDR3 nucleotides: TGCAGCGTATCTAGGGACGGTAACTACGAGCAGTACTTC.

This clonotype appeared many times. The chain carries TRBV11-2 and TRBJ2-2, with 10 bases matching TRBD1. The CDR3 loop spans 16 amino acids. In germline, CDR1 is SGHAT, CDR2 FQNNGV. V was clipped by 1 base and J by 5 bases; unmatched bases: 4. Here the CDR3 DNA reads TGTGCCAGCAGCTTAGTTTTGGGACAGGGGACCGGGGAGCTGTTTTTT. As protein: CASSLVLGQGTGELFF.

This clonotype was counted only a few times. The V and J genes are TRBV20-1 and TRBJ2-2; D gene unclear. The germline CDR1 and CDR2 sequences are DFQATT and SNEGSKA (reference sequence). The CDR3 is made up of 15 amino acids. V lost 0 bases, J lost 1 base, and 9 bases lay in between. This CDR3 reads CSARDTRKNTGELFF. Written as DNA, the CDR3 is TGCAGTGCTAGAGACACGCGTAAGAACACCGGGGAGCTGTTTTTT.